This is a list of T cell receptor beta chains from one sample in a study of blood T cell repertoires in COVID-19. The method was immunoSEQ multiplex PCR; TCRdb's version includes in-frame clones alone and lacks a portion of them. The data hold some 150,000 clones, with just under 90% observed a single time. Sequenced sample: peripheral blood. The receptors here all came from a woman aged 40 to 50 with acute or convalescent COVID-19. Both conserved end residues are part of each CDR3. The D gene is left open where the match is weak. The size of a clone is reported for some rows only, either as once, few or many, or as a class for expanded clones.

clone size	V gene	D gene	J gene	CDR3 protein	CDR3 DNA
.	TRBV27	.	TRBJ1-2	CASSFRARGNYGYTF	TGTGCCAGCAGTTTCCGGGCTAGGGGTAACTATGGCTACACCTTC
.	TRBV4-3	TRBD2	TRBJ2-1	CASSQRLAGRYNEQFF	TGCGCCAGCAGCCAAAGACTAGCGGGGAGATACAATGAGCAGTTCTTC
.	TRBV13	TRBD1	TRBJ1-2	CASSSSATGGGYGYTF	TGTGCCAGCAGCTCCTCGGCGACAGGGGGCGGCTATGGCTACACCTTC
.	TRBV12-3/TRBV12-4	.	TRBJ2-4	CASRRGLPNIQYF	TGTGCCAGCAGGCGGGGACTGCCAAACATTCAGTACTTC
once	TRBV3-1/TRBV3-2	TRBD1	TRBJ1-1	CASSLSDRGPNTEAFF	TGTGCCAGCAGCTTATCGGACAGGGGACCTAACACTGAAGCTTTCTTT
.	TRBV7-2	TRBD2	TRBJ2-7	CASSLAGGYEQYF	TGTGCCAGCAGCTTAGCGGGGGGGTATGAGCAGTACTTC
.	TRBV5-4	TRBD1	TRBJ1-1	CASSENRGTMNTEAFF	TGTGCCAGCAGCGAGAACAGGGGCACCATGAACACTGAAGCTTTCTTT
.	TRBV6-2/TRBV6-3	.	TRBJ2-5	CASSYSTGRETQYF	TGTGCCAGCAGTTACTCAACAGGGCGTGAGACCCAGTACTTC
.	TRBV6-5	.	TRBJ1-4	CASSRQSNEKLFF	TGTGCCAGCTCGAGACAGTCTAATGAAAAACTGTTTTTT
.	TRBV4-3	TRBD2	TRBJ2-2	CASSQVLAAYTGELFF	TGCGCCAGCAGCCAGGTCCTAGCGGCTTACACCGGGGAGCTGTTTTTT
.	TRBV20-1	TRBD2	TRBJ2-1	CSASGGSGRALGNEQFF	TGCAGTGCTAGTGGGGGCAGCGGGAGGGCCTTGGGCAATGAGCAGTTCTTC
.	TRBV10-3	TRBD1	TRBJ2-2	CAISFRTGPGELFF	TGTGCCATCAGTTTCAGGACAGGGCCCGGGGAGCTGTTTTTT
.	TRBV30	.	TRBJ1-2	CAWSVLEGWASYGYTF	TGTGCCTGGAGTGTATTGGAGGGGTGGGCGTCCTATGGCTACACCTTC
.	TRBV5-1	.	TRBJ1-1	CASSVSQVGTEAFF	TGCGCCAGCAGCGTTTCACAGGTCGGCACTGAAGCTTTCTTT
.	TRBV7-3	TRBD2	TRBJ2-7	CASSASGGLSYEQYF	TGTGCCAGCAGCGCCAGCGGGGGGTTGTCCTACGAGCAGTACTTC
.	TRBV11-2	.	TRBJ1-2	CASSQSQTGVYGYTF	TGTGCCAGCAGCCAGTCCCAGACAGGAGTCTATGGCTACACCTTC
.	TRBV9	.	TRBJ1-2	CASSVGGDDYGYTF	TGTGCCAGCAGCGTTGGAGGGGACGACTATGGCTACACCTTC
.	TRBV30	.	TRBJ2-2	CAWSIGLNTGELFF	TGTGCCTGGAGTATAGGACTGAACACCGGGGAGCTGTTTTTT
.	TRBV6-5	.	TRBJ2-2	CASSLGQELFF	TGTGCCAGCAGTCTTGGACAGGAGCTGTTTTTT
.	TRBV7-3	.	TRBJ2-2	CASSPKTSSGELFF	TGTGCCAGCAGCCCAAAGACTAGTTCCGGGGAGCTGTTTTTT
.	TRBV6-1	.	TRBJ1-6	CASSEREQGGSPLHF	TGTGCCAGCAGTGAGAGGGAACAGGGTGGTTCACCCCTCCACTTT
.	TRBV6-2/TRBV6-3	TRBD1	TRBJ1-2	CASSGDRANYGYTF	TGTGCCAGCAGTGGGGACAGGGCTAACTATGGCTACACCTTC
.	TRBV3-1/TRBV3-2	TRBD1	TRBJ1-1	CASSQGQGRDTEAFF	TGTGCCAGCAGCCAAGGACAGGGGAGGGACACTGAAGCTTTCTTT
once	TRBV29-1	.	TRBJ1-2	CSVGISRFYGYTF	TGCAGCGTTGGGATCTCCAGGTTCTATGGCTACACCTTC
.	TRBV6-5	TRBD1	TRBJ1-1	CASRNRGLTEAFF	TGTGCCAGCAGAAACAGGGGCTTGACTGAAGCTTTCTTT
.	TRBV4-3	TRBD1	TRBJ1-4	CASSQDETGNYEKLFF	TGCGCCAGCAGCCAAGATGAGACAGGGAACTACGAAAAACTGTTTTTT
.	TRBV30	.	TRBJ2-1	CAWSGDRDNEQFF	TGTGCCTGGAGTGGTGACAGAGACAATGAGCAGTTCTTC
once	TRBV30	TRBD1	TRBJ1-2	CAGQALIYGYTF	TGTGCCGGACAGGCCCTTATCTATGGCTACACCTTC
.	TRBV5-4	.	TRBJ1-6	CASSLVVAGDSPLHF	TGTGCCAGCAGCTTGGTAGTGGCGGGGGATTCACCCCTCCACTTT
.	TRBV7-2	.	TRBJ2-7	CASSLNRDYEQYF	TGTGCCAGCAGCTTAAACAGGGATTACGAGCAGTACTTC
.	TRBV19	.	TRBJ2-3	CASSIRGYFTDTQYF	TGTGCCAGTAGCATAAGGGGTTACTTCACAGATACGCAGTATTTT
.	TRBV7-9	TRBD1	TRBJ1-2	CASRPPPGGTGYGYTF	TGTGCCAGCAGACCCCCTCCAGGGGGAACTGGCTATGGCTACACCTTC
.	TRBV27	TRBD1	TRBJ2-1	CASSPGTVRYNEQFF	TGTGCCAGCAGTCCCGGGACAGTCCGCTACAATGAGCAGTTCTTC